This T cell receptor (beta chain) was retrieved from a study of cytomegalovirus exposure and HLA in healthy donors. 60 Vbeta and 13 Jbeta primers were used in PCR. Libraries were prepared by immunoSEQ multiplex PCR; TCRdb keeps only in-frame clonotypes and omits some of them. This table holds 25,000 to 40,000 clones, about 65% found once. This clone has a handful of counts. Its antigen is currently unknown. General study findings and limits: Cytomegalovirus association was assigned to more than 150 TCR beta chains.

Donors likely had unrecorded immune exposures despite being nominally healthy when sampled. This receptor was obtained from a man in his fifties or sixties in good health and CMV-seropositive. The sequenced sample was PBMCs.

The CDR3 sequence is CASSLRQEALREQFF. The CDR3 nucleotides are TGCGCCAGCAGCTTGAGACAGGAAGCCCTCAGGGAGCAGTTCTTC. The chain carries TRBV5-1 and TRBJ2-1, with TRBD1 as a possible D gene (6 bases). Trimming removed 1 base from V and 10 bases from J, with 18 bases in between. This CDR3 spans 15 amino acids. Germline V gives CDR1 SGHRS, CDR2 YFSETQ.